This is a list of T cell receptor beta chains from one sample in a study of T cell responses to AZD1222 COVID-19 vaccine. Clones were sequenced by immunoSEQ multiplex PCR, and TCRdb holds only the in-frame ones, with some missing. In the table there are 150,000 or so clones, about 89% of which are singletons. The sample consisted of peripheral blood, taken 28 days after the second AZD1222 dose. These receptors originate from an adult who received the AZD1222 COVID-19 vaccine. CDR3s include the opening cysteine and the closing phenylalanine or tryptophan. A D gene is named only where the DNA matches it firmly. Size values are once, few and many counts, or a class for expanded clones, and some rows have none.

abundance: -
j_gene: TRBJ2-1
v_gene: TRBV27
d_gene: -
CDR3aa: CASSFNLYNEQFF
CDR3nt: TGTGCCAGCAGTTTTAACCTTTACAATGAGCAGTTCTTC

abundance: -
j_gene: TRBJ1-1
v_gene: TRBV6-5
d_gene: -
CDR3aa: CASSRGSENTEAFF
CDR3nt: TGTGCCAGCAGTCGGGGGAGCGAGAACACTGAAGCTTTCTTT

abundance: -
j_gene: TRBJ1-1
v_gene: TRBV2
d_gene: -
CDR3aa: CASSFQGAGTEAFF
CDR3nt: TGTGCCAGCAGTTTTCAGGGTGCCGGCACTGAAGCTTTCTTT

abundance: -
j_gene: TRBJ1-6
v_gene: TRBV7-2
d_gene: TRBD1
CDR3aa: CASSSDRGHSPLHF
CDR3nt: TGTGCCAGCAGCTCGGACAGGGGCCATTCACCCCTCCACTTT

abundance: -
j_gene: TRBJ2-3
v_gene: TRBV6-5
d_gene: TRBD2
CDR3aa: CASSYLAGGPTDTQYF
CDR3nt: TGTGCCAGCAGTTATCTAGCGGGGGGTCCCACGGATACGCAGTATTTT

abundance: -
j_gene: TRBJ2-1
v_gene: TRBV19
d_gene: -
CDR3aa: CASSIFGSPGNEQFF
CDR3nt: TGTGCCAGTAGTATTTTTGGCAGTCCTGGAAATGAGCAGTTCTTC

abundance: -
j_gene: TRBJ1-1
v_gene: TRBV14
d_gene: -
CDR3aa: CASKRSTEAFF
CDR3nt: TGTGCCAGCAAGAGGAGCACTGAAGCTTTCTTT

abundance: -
j_gene: TRBJ2-5
v_gene: TRBV4-1
d_gene: -
CDR3aa: CARSPPGALETQYF
CDR3nt: TGCGCCCGCAGCCCCCCGGGAGCTCTAGAGACCCAGTACTTC

abundance: -
j_gene: TRBJ1-1
v_gene: TRBV25-1
d_gene: TRBD1
CDR3aa: CASSPQNRGIGAFF
CDR3nt: TGTGCCAGCAGTCCCCAGAACAGGGGCATCGGAGCTTTCTTT

abundance: -
j_gene: TRBJ2-1
v_gene: TRBV4-1
d_gene: TRBD2
CDR3aa: CASSQGGLAGYNEQFF
CDR3nt: TGCGCCAGCAGCCAAGGGGGGCTAGCGGGGTACAATGAGCAGTTCTTC

abundance: -
j_gene: TRBJ2-3
v_gene: TRBV6-6
d_gene: -
CDR3aa: CASSPVAGGRDTQYF
CDR3nt: TGTGCCAGCAGTCCGGTTGCTGGGGGTAGAGATACGCAGTATTTT

abundance: few
j_gene: TRBJ1-1
v_gene: TRBV3-1/TRBV3-2
d_gene: -
CDR3aa: CASSVQGLNTEAFF
CDR3nt: TGTGCCAGCAGCGTACAGGGACTGAACACTGAAGCTTTCTTT

abundance: -
j_gene: TRBJ1-1
v_gene: TRBV21-1
d_gene: -
CDR3aa: CASSKNWEPITENTEAFF
CDR3nt: TGTGCCAGCAGCAAAAATTGGGAACCGATAACCGAGAACACTGAAGCTTTCTTT

abundance: -
j_gene: TRBJ2-7
v_gene: TRBV6-5
d_gene: TRBD1
CDR3aa: CASSYSGQGFYEQYF
CDR3nt: TGTGCCAGCAGTTACTCAGGACAGGGTTTTTACGAGCAGTACTTC